This passage covers 25 T cell receptor beta chains from one sample sequenced in a study of T cell responses to AZD1222 COVID-19 vaccine. Data came from immunoSEQ multiplex PCR; TCRdb stores just in-frame clones and leaves some out. Of about 140,000 clones in the sample, 85% to 95% were seen once. Source: peripheral blood, taken after recovery from COVID-19. These TCRs come from an adult who had recovered from COVID-19.

This clone was seen just once. The DNA for the CDR3 is TGTGCCAGCAGTCGCTGGGACAGGGGGGCGGGGGAGCAGTACTTC. Amino acid sequence: CASSRWDRGAGEQYF. The rearrangement uses TRBV28 and TRBJ2-7, with 11 bases aligning to TRBD1. Per germline, CDR1 MDHEN and CDR2 SYDVKM. This CDR3 spans 15 amino acids. V was clipped by 5 bases and J by 7 bases; unmatched bases: 10.

V is TRBV9 and J is TRBJ2-2, with 10 bases fitting TRBD1. The CDR3 length is 16 residues. The V and J ends lost 1 base and 10 bases, in that order; junction bases with no gene match: 10. Looked up from germline, CDR1 is SGDLS and CDR2 is YYNGEE. CDR3 loop: CASSVFGTGVIEELFF. The CDR3 DNA sequence: TGTGCCAGCAGCGTATTTGGGACAGGGGTCATTGAGGAGCTGTTTTTT.

This clone was observed a few times. CDR3 sequence: CASSQHGGQASVYEQYF. The CDR3 DNA reads TGTGCCAGCAGCCAACACGGGGGACAGGCCTCGGTCTACGAGCAGTACTTC. This chain links TRBV4-2 with TRBJ2-7; TRBD1 aligns across 8 bases. The V gene's germline CDR1 is LGHNA and CDR2 YNFKEQ. V was clipped by 2 bases and J by 3 bases; unmatched bases: 12. The CDR3 sequence is 17 residues long.

The DNA for the CDR3 is TGTGCCAGTAGTATTAGAGAACCGTTCCAAGAGACCCAGTACTTC. Translating gives CASSIREPFQETQYF. The genes are TRBV19 and TRBJ2-5; D remains ambiguous. Germline V gives CDR1 LNHDA, CDR2 SQIVND (reference sequence). The CDR3 length is 15 residues. V lost 3 bases and J lost 1, with 12 bases in between. Full variable domain (outside the CDR3, taken from reference TRBV19 and TRBJ2-5): DGGITQSPKYLFRKEGQNVTLSCEQNLNHDAMYWYRQDPGQGLRLIYYSQIVNDFQKGDIAEGYSVSREKKESFPLTVTSAQKNPTAFYLCASSIREPFQETQYFGPGTRLLVL.

In its sample, this clone was seen once. This chain joins TRBV6-1 and TRBJ1-1, with D unresolved. CDR1 and CDR2 from the germline V gene are MNHNS and SASEGT. The V end lost 6 bases, the J end lost 3 bases, and 8 bases lay between the germline ends. CDR3 length equals 12 residues. The CDR3 DNA reads TGTGCCAGCAGGGACCGCTACACTGAAGCTTTCTTT. Amino acid sequence: CASRDRYTEAFF.

V gene TRBV18 combines with J gene TRBJ2-5, with D unclear. The length of the CDR3 is 13 residues. V was cut by 3 bases and J by 2 bases, with 7 bases left in between. CDR1 KGHSH and CDR2 LQKENI come from the germline V gene. The CDR3 DNA reads as TGTGCCAGCTCACCCCGAGAACAAGAGACCCAGTACTTC. Protein sequence: CASSPREQETQYF.

This chain links TRBV18 with TRBJ2-7; tentative D call: TRBD1 (6 bases). V gave up 4 bases and J gave up 3 bases, with 10 bases separating them. The CDR3 consists of 13 residues. Germline V gene data show CDR1 as KGHSH and CDR2 as LQKENI. CDR3 DNA sequence: TGTGCCAGCTCACGGGACATCGACTACGAGCAGTACTTC. Translated: CASSRDIDYEQYF.

This clone was recorded only once. The chain uses TRBV19 and TRBJ2-7; 11 bases map to TRBD2. The CDR3 has 14 residues. The germline gives CDR1 LNHDA, CDR2 SQIVND (reference sequence). V gave up 5 bases and J gave up 2 bases; unmatched junction bases: 2. The CDR3 coding sequence is TGTGCCAGTAGTTTAGCGGGAGGGCCCTACGAGCAGTACTTC. Amino acid sequence: CASSLAGGPYEQYF.

V gene TRBV27 combines with J gene TRBJ1-2; D is possibly TRBD1 (6 bases). V was clipped by 5 bases and J by 1 base, with 17 bases between them. Germline CDR1 is MNHEY and CDR2 is SMNVEV (reference sequence). There are 16 residues in the CDR3. The CDR3 loop is CASSPSRQVLNYGYTF. CDR3 DNA sequence: TGTGCCAGCAGTCCATCGCGACAGGTCCTTAACTATGGCTACACCTTC.

This clone was picked up one time. The genes are TRBV4-1 and TRBJ1-2, with D tentatively TRBD1 (5 bases). CDR3 size: 16 residues. Trimming removed 1 base at V and 5 bases at J, with 17 bases between. From germline, CDR1 is MGHRA and CDR2 YSYEKL. The CDR3 DNA reads as TGCGCCAGCAGCCAAGTCGAGACCCGGGGCGGATATGGCTACACCTTC. The encoded protein is CASSQVETRGGYGYTF.

The CDR3 region is CASSLGTSGTDTQYF. CDR3 DNA: TGTGCCAGCAGCCTCGGGACTAGCGGTACAGATACGCAGTATTTT. The rearrangement links TRBV3-1 (or the pseudogene TRBV3-2) to TRBJ2-3; 11 bases agree with TRBD2. This CDR3 is 15 amino acids long. Trimming took 4 bases from V and 3 from J; bases not matched to a gene: 3. Germline-derived CDR1 and CDR2 are LGHDT and YNNKEL (reference sequence).

This clone was detected once. The J gene is TRBJ2-1, the V gene TRBV5-6; 11 nucleotides match TRBD2. The CDR3 has 16 residues. In germline, CDR1 is SGHDT, CDR2 YYEEEE. Trimming cost V 4 bases and J 4 bases; bases outside gene matches: 7. The CDR3 nucleotides read TGTGCCAGCAGCCATCGACTAGCGGGATCGTACAATGAGCAGTTCTTC. This gives the protein CASSHRLAGSYNEQFF.

The J gene is TRBJ2-7, the V gene TRBV6-5, with D possibly matching TRBD1 (5 bases). From germline, CDR1 is MNHEY and CDR2 SVGAGI. The CDR3 consists of 12 residues. V dropped 5 bases and J dropped 6 bases, with 11 bases sitting between them. The CDR3 sequence: CASSTQGGEQYF. The CDR3, as DNA: TGTGCCAGCAGTACCCAGGGCGGCGAGCAGTACTTC.

The chain employs TRBV5-4 and TRBJ2-3; TRBD1 matches at 7 bases. V gave up 0 bases and J gave up 3 bases; unmatched junction bases: 4. Germline V lookup: CDR1 SGHNT, CDR2 YYREEE (reference sequence). The CDR3 totals 15 residues. DNA for the CDR3: TGTGCCAGCAGCTTGGCGGGGACAGCAACAGATACGCAGTATTTT. This sequence encodes CASSLAGTATDTQYF.

The CDR3 DNA reads as TGTGCCAGCAGCCCAATCTTAAATTTTACCTACGAGCAGTACTTC. Its translation: CASSPILNFTYEQYF. The V call is TRBV28, the J call TRBJ2-7; D unresolved. V was shortened by 6 bases and J by 2 bases, with 17 bases between the two germline ends. This CDR3 has 15 residues. The V gene's germline CDR1 is MDHEN and CDR2 SYDVKM.

The CDR3 spells CASSNGPRGGNEKLFF. For the CDR3, the DNA is TGTGCCAGTAGCAACGGGCCTCGGGGGGGAAATGAAAAACTGTTTTTT. The chain recombines TRBV19 with TRBJ1-4, with a possible D match to TRBD1 (5 bases). The V gene lost 6 bases and the J gene lost 5 bases, with 19 bases spanning the gap. Germline CDR1 LNHDA, CDR2 SQIVND (reference sequence). The CDR3 loop spans 16 amino acids.

V and J are TRBV6-5 and TRBJ1-1; D remains unclear. This CDR3 contains 13 residues. V dropped 3 bases and J dropped 1 base, with 6 bases sitting between them. Germline assignment: CDR1 MNHEY and CDR2 SVGAGI. Here the CDR3 reads CASSYSANTEAFF. CDR3 DNA: TGTGCCAGCAGTTATTCAGCGAACACTGAAGCTTTCTTT.

The CDR3 loop reads CASSSQDYFSPHTQYF. CDR3 nucleotide sequence: TGTGCCAGCAGCTCTCAGGACTATTTTTCCCCACATACGCAGTATTTT. V and J are TRBV7-6 and TRBJ2-3; possible D gene TRBD2, 6 bases. The V end lost 4 bases, the J end lost 7 bases, and 21 bases lay between the germline ends. Germline V gene sequence: CDR1 SGHVS, CDR2 FNYEAQ. The CDR3 is 16 residues long.

The chain combines TRBV11-3 with TRBJ2-2, with D perhaps matching TRBD1 (5 bases). CDR1 and CDR2 from the germline V gene are SGHNT and YENEEA. The CDR3 runs 14 residues. V was pared by 3 bases and J by 7 bases, with 12 bases between. The CDR3 is CASSFSGLSGELFF. In DNA, the CDR3 is TGTGCCAGCAGCTTTTCAGGGTTGAGCGGGGAGCTGTTTTTT.

The gene calls are TRBV28 and TRBJ2-1; TRBD2 might be the D (6 bases). Germline V CDR1 and CDR2: MDHEN, SYDVKM. CDR3 length: 17 amino acids. The V end lost 5 bases, the J end lost 0 bases, and 17 bases lay between the germline ends. The CDR3 protein is CASSPIHRGSSYNEQFF. CDR3 in DNA: TGTGCCAGCAGTCCTATCCATCGGGGGAGCTCCTACAATGAGCAGTTCTTC.

V usage is TRBV2 and J usage is TRBJ2-2; 7 bases fit TRBD1. The CDR3 spans 17 residues. CDR1 SNHLY and CDR2 FYNNEI come from the germline V gene. V was clipped by 8 bases and J by 2 bases; unmatched bases: 14. The CDR3 spells CASGYRAGTENTGELFF. The DNA for the CDR3 is TGTGCCAGCGGGTACAGAGCAGGGACAGAAAACACCGGGGAGCTGTTTTTT.

The V gene is TRBV9, the J gene TRBJ2-7; TRBD2 agrees at 13 bases. Unmatched junction bases numbered 4, after V lost 1 base and J lost 0 bases. This CDR3 has 17 amino acids. Germline V gene sequence: CDR1 SGDLS, CDR2 YYNGEE. This CDR3 reads CASSVTSGRADSYEQYF. The CDR3 DNA sequence: TGTGCCAGCAGCGTAACTAGCGGGAGGGCCGACTCCTACGAGCAGTACTTC.

This clone was detected once. The rearrangement links TRBV5-1 to TRBJ2-1; the match to TRBD1 covers 8 bases. The CDR3 length is 16 residues. The V gene's germline CDR1 is SGHRS and CDR2 YFSETQ. V lost 5 bases and J lost 0; bases outside the gene matches: 7. CDR3 protein: CASSQRTGSSYNEQFF. The CDR3 DNA follows: TGCGCCAGCAGTCAACGGACAGGGAGCTCCTACAATGAGCAGTTCTTC.

The chain recombines TRBV19 with TRBJ2-2; no firm D call. Germline V gives CDR1 LNHDA, CDR2 SQIVND (reference sequence). V lost 0 bases to trimming and J lost 1 base, with 3 bases between them. The CDR3 consists of 14 residues. The CDR3: CASSIDGNTGELFF. CDR3 DNA: TGTGCCAGTAGTATAGATGGGAACACCGGGGAGCTGTTTTTT. Using reference TRBV19 and TRBJ2-2 for the parts outside the CDR3, the full variable domain is DGGITQSPKYLFRKEGQNVTLSCEQNLNHDAMYWYRQDPGQGLRLIYYSQIVNDFQKGDIAEGYSVSREKKESFPLTVTSAQKNPTAFYLCASSIDGNTGELFFGEGSRLTVL.

The gene calls are TRBV28 and TRBJ1-3, with 8 bases identical to TRBD1. Trimming at V came to 2 bases and at J to 6 bases, leaving 3 bases not matched to a gene. The germline V gene has CDR1 MDHEN and CDR2 SYDVKM. This CDR3 contains 14 residues. The CDR3 region has the DNA TGTGCCAGCAGTTTACCCAGGGGGCAAAACACCATATATTTT. Translating it yields CASSLPRGQNTIYF.